Listed below are T cell receptor beta chains from one sample, sequenced in a study of blood T cell repertoires in COVID-19. Sequencing used immunoSEQ multiplex PCR; TCRdb keeps in-frame clones, though not all of them. Of approximately 210,000 clones in the sample, 82% are singletons; the top ten hold around 3.5%. Sequencing used peripheral blood. These TCRs come from a woman older than 75 with acute or convalescent COVID-19. Both conserved end residues are part of each CDR3. D genes are given only for firm matches. Part of the rows lack a size; the others show once, few, many or a class for expanded clones.

v_call: TRBV12-3/TRBV12-4; j_call: TRBJ2-5; clone_size: NA; d_call: NA; cdr3_nt: TGTGCCAGCAGTTTCAGGGAGACCCAGTACTTC; cdr3_aa: CASSFRETQYF
v_call: TRBV7-2; j_call: TRBJ1-5; clone_size: NA; d_call: TRBD1; cdr3_nt: TGTGCCAGCAGCTTCGGACAGGGTGGCAATCAGCCCCAGCATTTT; cdr3_aa: CASSFGQGGNQPQHF
v_call: TRBV5-1; j_call: TRBJ2-1; clone_size: once; d_call: NA; cdr3_nt: TGCGCCAGCAGCTTGGTGGTGAGCTCCTACAATGAGCAGTTCTTC; cdr3_aa: CASSLVVSSYNEQFF
v_call: TRBV3-1/TRBV3-2; j_call: TRBJ2-3; clone_size: NA; d_call: TRBD2; cdr3_nt: TGTGCCAGCAGCCGGACTAGCGGGGGAGGTACAAGCACAGATACGCAGTATTTT; cdr3_aa: CASSRTSGGGTSTDTQYF
v_call: TRBV6-1; j_call: TRBJ2-2; clone_size: NA; d_call: TRBD2; cdr3_nt: TGTGCCAGCAGTGAAAGGAGGCTAGCGGGGAACACCGGGGAGCTGTTTTTT; cdr3_aa: CASSERRLAGNTGELFF
v_call: TRBV7-2; j_call: TRBJ1-1; clone_size: NA; d_call: NA; cdr3_nt: TGTGCCAGCACCCAGAAGACTGGGGGGGCTCAAGCTTTCTTT; cdr3_aa: CASTQKTGGAQAFF
v_call: TRBV7-3; j_call: TRBJ2-1; clone_size: NA; d_call: TRBD2; cdr3_nt: TGTGCCAGCAGCTTACAAGCGGGGATTTTCGATGAGCAGTTCTTC; cdr3_aa: CASSLQAGIFDEQFF
v_call: TRBV11-3; j_call: TRBJ2-1; clone_size: NA; d_call: TRBD1; cdr3_nt: TGTGCCAGCAGCTCCACTCCGGGACAGGGGTTTGATGAGCAGTTCTTC; cdr3_aa: CASSSTPGQGFDEQFF
v_call: TRBV3-1/TRBV3-2; j_call: TRBJ2-5; clone_size: NA; d_call: NA; cdr3_nt: TGTGCCAGCAGCTTACGTACAGGGAAGGTTGGAGAGACCCAGTACTTC; cdr3_aa: CASSLRTGKVGETQYF
v_call: TRBV21-1; j_call: TRBJ1-1; clone_size: NA; d_call: NA; cdr3_nt: TGTGCCAGCAGCCCGACAGGTATCACTGAAGCTTTCTTT; cdr3_aa: CASSPTGITEAFF
v_call: TRBV7-2; j_call: TRBJ1-1; clone_size: NA; d_call: NA; cdr3_nt: TGTGCCAGCAGCTTAGGCAGGAACACTGAAGCTTTCTTT; cdr3_aa: CASSLGRNTEAFF
v_call: TRBV29-1; j_call: TRBJ2-3; clone_size: few; d_call: TRBD2; cdr3_nt: TGCAGCGTTGAAAGTGTCACTAGCGACCTTATATACACAGATACGCAGTATTTT; cdr3_aa: CSVESVTSDLIYTDTQYF
v_call: TRBV6-2/TRBV6-3; j_call: TRBJ1-2; clone_size: NA; d_call: NA; cdr3_nt: TGTGCCAGCAGCCTCGGGTTCACGGCTTATGGCTACACCTTC; cdr3_aa: CASSLGFTAYGYTF
v_call: TRBV5-4; j_call: TRBJ1-5; clone_size: NA; d_call: NA; cdr3_nt: TGTGCCAGCAGCCAATTTCCGGGACAGCCCCAGCATTTT; cdr3_aa: CASSQFPGQPQHF
v_call: TRBV19; j_call: TRBJ1-1; clone_size: NA; d_call: NA; cdr3_nt: TGTGCCAGTACCAATCCGTTAGGGGGATCTACTGGCACTGAAGCTTTCTTT; cdr3_aa: CASTNPLGGSTGTEAFF
v_call: TRBV29-1; j_call: TRBJ1-1; clone_size: few; d_call: TRBD1; cdr3_nt: TGCAGTGTGACAGGGGGTGGGCGGAACACTGAAGCTTTCTTT; cdr3_aa: CSVTGGGRNTEAFF
v_call: TRBV7-9; j_call: TRBJ2-1; clone_size: NA; d_call: TRBD2; cdr3_nt: TGTGCCAGCAGCTCTCCGGGACTAGGGAGTGAGCAGTTCTTC; cdr3_aa: CASSSPGLGSEQFF
v_call: TRBV5-1; j_call: TRBJ1-1; clone_size: NA; d_call: NA; cdr3_nt: TGCGCCAGCAGCTTGGCCAGGATAAGGGGGACTGAAGCTTTCTTT; cdr3_aa: CASSLARIRGTEAFF
v_call: TRBV6-2/TRBV6-3; j_call: TRBJ2-7; clone_size: NA; d_call: NA; cdr3_nt: TGTGCCAGCAGTTACTCTGCACGGGGAGCTAGAGACTTC; cdr3_aa: CASSYSARGARDF
v_call: TRBV3-1/TRBV3-2; j_call: TRBJ1-2; clone_size: NA; d_call: NA; cdr3_nt: TGTGCCAGCAGCCAATCAGGAGGGAGGGGCTATGGCTACACCTTC; cdr3_aa: CASSQSGGRGYGYTF
v_call: TRBV19; j_call: TRBJ2-2; clone_size: NA; d_call: TRBD2; cdr3_nt: TGTGCCAGTAGTGTCGGACTAGCGCTCATGGCCGGGGAGCTGTTTTTT; cdr3_aa: CASSVGLALMAGELFF
v_call: TRBV5-1; j_call: TRBJ1-2; clone_size: NA; d_call: TRBD1; cdr3_nt: TGCGCCAGCAGCTTCGGACAGGGGGATCGTGGCTACACCTTC; cdr3_aa: CASSFGQGDRGYTF
v_call: TRBV10-3; j_call: TRBJ2-1; clone_size: NA; d_call: NA; cdr3_nt: TGTGCCATCAGTGAGGGGAGCGCCGGGACCTACAATGAGCAGTTCTTC; cdr3_aa: CAISEGSAGTYNEQFF
v_call: TRBV19; j_call: TRBJ1-1; clone_size: NA; d_call: NA; cdr3_nt: TGTGCCAGTACACCGATGGGGGGGCAAGGGACTGAAGCTTTCTTT; cdr3_aa: CASTPMGGQGTEAFF
v_call: TRBV29-1; j_call: TRBJ1-1; clone_size: NA; d_call: TRBD1; cdr3_nt: TGCAGCGGGGGGGGACAGGGTGAAACTGAAGCTTTCTTT; cdr3_aa: CSGGGQGETEAFF
v_call: TRBV6-5; j_call: TRBJ1-2; clone_size: NA; d_call: NA; cdr3_nt: TGTGCCAGCAAAAGGAGAAACTATGGCTACACCTTC; cdr3_aa: CASKRRNYGYTF
v_call: TRBV6-2/TRBV6-3; j_call: TRBJ2-1; clone_size: NA; d_call: TRBD2; cdr3_nt: TGTGCCAGCAGCACGACTAGCGGGGCCCTCTCCTACAATGAGCAGTTCTTC; cdr3_aa: CASSTTSGALSYNEQFF
v_call: TRBV5-1; j_call: TRBJ1-3; clone_size: NA; d_call: TRBD1; cdr3_nt: TGCGCCAGCAGCCCGGGGACAGGGTATGGAAACACCATATATTTT; cdr3_aa: CASSPGTGYGNTIYF
v_call: TRBV7-6; j_call: TRBJ2-5; clone_size: NA; d_call: TRBD2; cdr3_nt: TGTGCCAGCAGCTTAGCTGCGGGGGGGTGGGAAGAGACCCAGTACTTC; cdr3_aa: CASSLAAGGWEETQYF
v_call: TRBV4-1; j_call: TRBJ1-2; clone_size: NA; d_call: NA; cdr3_nt: TGCGCCAGCAGCCAAGATTTATCCTTTGACTATGGCTACACCTTC; cdr3_aa: CASSQDLSFDYGYTF
v_call: TRBV6-4; j_call: TRBJ1-4; clone_size: NA; d_call: TRBD1; cdr3_nt: TGTGCCAGCAGTCTAAACAGGGGTGAAAAACTGTTTTTT; cdr3_aa: CASSLNRGEKLFF
v_call: TRBV5-1; j_call: TRBJ2-3; clone_size: NA; d_call: NA; cdr3_nt: TGCGCCAGCAGCTTGGAAGCCCACACAGATACGCAGTATTTT; cdr3_aa: CASSLEAHTDTQYF
v_call: TRBV3-1/TRBV3-2; j_call: TRBJ1-2; clone_size: NA; d_call: TRBD1; cdr3_nt: TGTGCCAGCAGCCAAGCCTCAGGGGGGCGGTACGGCTACACCTTC; cdr3_aa: CASSQASGGRYGYTF
v_call: TRBV5-1; j_call: TRBJ2-1; clone_size: NA; d_call: TRBD2; cdr3_nt: TGCGCCAGCGCTTCGGGGCTAGCGGGGTACAATGAGCAGTTCTTC; cdr3_aa: CASASGLAGYNEQFF
v_call: TRBV18; j_call: TRBJ2-7; clone_size: NA; d_call: NA; cdr3_nt: TGTGCCAGCTCCCCATGGCAGGGGTACGAGCAGTACTTC; cdr3_aa: CASSPWQGYEQYF
v_call: TRBV5-1; j_call: TRBJ2-3; clone_size: NA; d_call: TRBD2; cdr3_nt: TGCGCCAGCAGCTTGGGAGGGCTAGCGGCCACAGATACGCAGTATTTT; cdr3_aa: CASSLGGLAATDTQYF
v_call: TRBV12-3/TRBV12-4; j_call: TRBJ1-6; clone_size: NA; d_call: NA; cdr3_nt: TGTGCCAGCAGTCTCTATAATTCACCCCTCCACTTT; cdr3_aa: CASSLYNSPLHF
v_call: TRBV18; j_call: TRBJ2-1; clone_size: once; d_call: NA; cdr3_nt: TGTGCCAGCTCACTCGGTGTTACAGGGACGCCCTACAATGAGCAGTTCTTC; cdr3_aa: CASSLGVTGTPYNEQFF
v_call: TRBV11-3; j_call: TRBJ1-1; clone_size: NA; d_call: TRBD1; cdr3_nt: TGTGCCAGCAGCGCGGGACAGCCGAACACTGAAGCTTTCTTT; cdr3_aa: CASSAGQPNTEAFF
v_call: TRBV5-1; j_call: TRBJ1-1; clone_size: NA; d_call: NA; cdr3_nt: TGCGCCAGCAGCTTGGCCTCTGCAGGGACTGCTGAAGCTTTCTTT; cdr3_aa: CASSLASAGTAEAFF
v_call: TRBV28; j_call: TRBJ1-1; clone_size: NA; d_call: NA; cdr3_nt: TGTGCCAGCAGAGGAACGGGACATTTGAACACTGAAGCTTTCTTT; cdr3_aa: CASRGTGHLNTEAFF
v_call: TRBV4-3; j_call: TRBJ2-3; clone_size: NA; d_call: TRBD2; cdr3_nt: TGCGCCAGCAGCCAGACGGGACTAGCGGACACCCTGGGGGGCCCAGATACGCAGTATTTT; cdr3_aa: CASSQTGLADTLGGPDTQYF
v_call: TRBV2; j_call: TRBJ1-5; clone_size: NA; d_call: NA; cdr3_nt: TGTGCCAGCAGTGACGGGGGAACCCGCCCTAGCAATCAGCCCCAGCATTTT; cdr3_aa: CASSDGGTRPSNQPQHF
v_call: TRBV27; j_call: TRBJ1-2; clone_size: NA; d_call: TRBD1; cdr3_nt: TGTGCCAGCAGTTTAGGGACAGGGGACTATGGCTACACCTTC; cdr3_aa: CASSLGTGDYGYTF
v_call: TRBV20-1; j_call: TRBJ2-5; clone_size: once; d_call: TRBD2; cdr3_nt: TGCAGTGCTAGTGGGATAGCGGGGGGTCGGGAGACCCAGTACTTC; cdr3_aa: CSASGIAGGRETQYF
v_call: TRBV30; j_call: TRBJ1-2; clone_size: NA; d_call: TRBD1; cdr3_nt: TGTGCCTGGAGCCCCAGGGGGCAAGGCTACACCTTC; cdr3_aa: CAWSPRGQGYTF
v_call: TRBV5-1; j_call: TRBJ1-1; clone_size: NA; d_call: NA; cdr3_nt: TGCGCCAGCAGCTTCGGCAGGGACACTGAAGCTTTCTTT; cdr3_aa: CASSFGRDTEAFF
v_call: TRBV4-2; j_call: TRBJ1-6; clone_size: NA; d_call: NA; cdr3_nt: TGTGCCAGCAGCCAAGATCGGGGGATTGATTCACCCCTCCACTTT; cdr3_aa: CASSQDRGIDSPLHF
v_call: TRBV30; j_call: TRBJ1-1; clone_size: NA; d_call: NA; cdr3_nt: TGTGCCTGGAGCGCTGGCGGAGGGTGGAGCACTGAAGCTTTCTTT; cdr3_aa: CAWSAGGGWSTEAFF
v_call: TRBV7-3; j_call: TRBJ1-2; clone_size: once; d_call: NA; cdr3_nt: TGTGCCAGCAGCTCAGGAGGGAACTATGGCTACACCTTC; cdr3_aa: CASSSGGNYGYTF
v_call: TRBV5-1; j_call: TRBJ1-2; clone_size: NA; d_call: NA; cdr3_nt: TGCGCCAGCAGCTTAAGGCAGGTGGACTATGGCTACACCTTC; cdr3_aa: CASSLRQVDYGYTF
v_call: TRBV4-1; j_call: TRBJ1-2; clone_size: NA; d_call: NA; cdr3_nt: TGCGCCAGCAGCCAAGACCGCGACAGCTATGGCTACACCTTC; cdr3_aa: CASSQDRDSYGYTF
v_call: TRBV27; j_call: TRBJ1-5; clone_size: NA; d_call: NA; cdr3_nt: TGTGCCAGCGGGGATGCAACACGGGGTCAGCCCCAGCATTTT; cdr3_aa: CASGDATRGQPQHF